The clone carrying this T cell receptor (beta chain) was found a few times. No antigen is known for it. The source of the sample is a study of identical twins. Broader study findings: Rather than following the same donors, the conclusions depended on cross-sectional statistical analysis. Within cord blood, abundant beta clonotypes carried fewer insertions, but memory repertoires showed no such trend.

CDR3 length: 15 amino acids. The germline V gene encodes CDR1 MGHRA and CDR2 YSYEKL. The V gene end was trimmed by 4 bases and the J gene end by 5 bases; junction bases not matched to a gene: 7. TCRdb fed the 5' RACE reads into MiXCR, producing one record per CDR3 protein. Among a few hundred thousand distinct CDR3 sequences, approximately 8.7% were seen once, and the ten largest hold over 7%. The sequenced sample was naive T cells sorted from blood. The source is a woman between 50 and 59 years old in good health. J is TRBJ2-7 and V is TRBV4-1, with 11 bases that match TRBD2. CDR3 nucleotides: TGCGCCAGCAGCCTCATAGCGGGAGGGCCCGACGAGCAGTACTTC. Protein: CASSLIAGGPDEQYF.